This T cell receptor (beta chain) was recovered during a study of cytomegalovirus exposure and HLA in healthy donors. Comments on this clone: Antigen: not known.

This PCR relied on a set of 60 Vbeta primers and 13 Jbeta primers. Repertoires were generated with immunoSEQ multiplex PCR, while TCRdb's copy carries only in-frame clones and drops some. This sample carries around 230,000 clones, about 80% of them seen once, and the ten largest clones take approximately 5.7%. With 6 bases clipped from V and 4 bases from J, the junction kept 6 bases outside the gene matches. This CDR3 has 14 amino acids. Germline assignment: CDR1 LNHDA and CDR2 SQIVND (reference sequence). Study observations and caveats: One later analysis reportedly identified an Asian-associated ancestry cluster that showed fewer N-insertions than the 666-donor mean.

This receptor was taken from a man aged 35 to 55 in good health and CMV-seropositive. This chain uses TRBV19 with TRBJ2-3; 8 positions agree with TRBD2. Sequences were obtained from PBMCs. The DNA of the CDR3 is TGTGCCAGTAGCGGGACTAGTATGGCAGATACGCAGTATTTT. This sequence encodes CASSGTSMADTQYF.